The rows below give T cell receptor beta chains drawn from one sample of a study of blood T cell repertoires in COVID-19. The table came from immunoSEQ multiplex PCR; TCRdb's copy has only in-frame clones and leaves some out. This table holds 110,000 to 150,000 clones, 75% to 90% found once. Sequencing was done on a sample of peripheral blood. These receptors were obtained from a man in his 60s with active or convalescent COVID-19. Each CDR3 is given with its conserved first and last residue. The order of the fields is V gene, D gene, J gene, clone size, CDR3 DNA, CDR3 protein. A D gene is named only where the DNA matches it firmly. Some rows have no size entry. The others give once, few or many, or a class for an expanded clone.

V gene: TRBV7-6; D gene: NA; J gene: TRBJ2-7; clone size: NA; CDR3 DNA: TGTGCCAGCAGCTTAGGGGAGGGGGAGATAGGGCAGTACTTC; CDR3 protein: CASSLGEGEIGQYF
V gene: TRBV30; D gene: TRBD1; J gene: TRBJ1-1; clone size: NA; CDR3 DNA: TGTGCCTGGTGGGGACAGGGGAACACTGAAGCTTTCTTT; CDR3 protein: CAWWGQGNTEAFF
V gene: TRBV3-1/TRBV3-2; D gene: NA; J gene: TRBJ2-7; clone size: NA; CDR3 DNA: TGTGCCAGCAGCTTCCGAGGGGGCTACGAGCAGTACTTC; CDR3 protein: CASSFRGGYEQYF
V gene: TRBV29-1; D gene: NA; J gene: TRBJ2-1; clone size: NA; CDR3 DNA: TGCAGCGTTGGGGGAGAGGGGGGGAGCGGCAATGAGCAGTTCTTC; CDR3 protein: CSVGGEGGSGNEQFF
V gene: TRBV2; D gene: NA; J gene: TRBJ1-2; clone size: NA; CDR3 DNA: TGTGCCAGCATAACAGGCTACACCTTC; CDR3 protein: CASITGYTF
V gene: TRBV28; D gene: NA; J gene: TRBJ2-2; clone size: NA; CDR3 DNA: TGTGCCAGCAGTCCCCCCGGGGTAACGAACACCGGGGAGCTGTTTTTT; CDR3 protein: CASSPPGVTNTGELFF
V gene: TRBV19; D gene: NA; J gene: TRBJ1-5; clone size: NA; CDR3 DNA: TGTGCCAGTAGAATAGGGGACAATAGCAATCAGCCCCAGCATTTT; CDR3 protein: CASRIGDNSNQPQHF
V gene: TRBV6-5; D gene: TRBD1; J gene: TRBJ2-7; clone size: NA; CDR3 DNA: TGTGCCAGCAGTCGAGGGGGCCCCGGTGGCGAGCAGTACTTC; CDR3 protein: CASSRGGPGGEQYF
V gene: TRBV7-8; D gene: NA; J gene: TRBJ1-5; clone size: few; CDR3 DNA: TGTGCCAGCAGCTTAAGGAACAGGGTCGAGATACCCCAGCATTTT; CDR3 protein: CASSLRNRVEIPQHF
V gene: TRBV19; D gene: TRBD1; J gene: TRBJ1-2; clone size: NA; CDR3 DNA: TGTGCCAGTAGTATAACCCCACAGGGGAACTATGGCTACACCTTC; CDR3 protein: CASSITPQGNYGYTF
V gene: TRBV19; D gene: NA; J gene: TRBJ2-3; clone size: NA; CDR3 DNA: TGTGCCAGTGGTAAACAGGGCACAGATACGCAGTATTTT; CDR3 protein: CASGKQGTDTQYF
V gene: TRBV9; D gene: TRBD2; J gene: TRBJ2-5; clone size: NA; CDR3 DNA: TGTGCCAGCAGCGTCGCGCCTAGCGGGGGCTATGAGACCCAGTACTTC; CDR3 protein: CASSVAPSGGYETQYF
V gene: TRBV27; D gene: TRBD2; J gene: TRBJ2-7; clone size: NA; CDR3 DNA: TGTGCCAGCAGTTGGGGTAGCGGGAGGGCGGAAGAGCAGTACTTC; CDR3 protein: CASSWGSGRAEEQYF
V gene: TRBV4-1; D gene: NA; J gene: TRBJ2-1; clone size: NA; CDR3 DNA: TGCGCCAGTCGACCCCAGGGGATAAATGAGCAGTTCTTC; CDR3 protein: CASRPQGINEQFF
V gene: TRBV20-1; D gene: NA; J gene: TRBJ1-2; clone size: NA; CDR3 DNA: TGCAGTGCTAGTATGGAAGGGAGGCGAGATCGGGGCTACACCTTC; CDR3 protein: CSASMEGRRDRGYTF
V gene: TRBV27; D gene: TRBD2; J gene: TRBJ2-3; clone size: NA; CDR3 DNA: TGTGCCAGCAGGACCCACGGGGCGGGGGGGCCCACAGATACGCAGTATTTT; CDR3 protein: CASRTHGAGGPTDTQYF
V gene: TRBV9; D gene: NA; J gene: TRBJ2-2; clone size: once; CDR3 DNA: TGTGCCAGCAGCGCAAACACCGGGGAGCTGTTTTTT; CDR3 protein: CASSANTGELFF
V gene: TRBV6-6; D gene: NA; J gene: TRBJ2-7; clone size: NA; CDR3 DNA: TGTGCCAGCAGCCTCGCGATTTCCTACGAGCAGTACTTC; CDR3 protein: CASSLAISYEQYF
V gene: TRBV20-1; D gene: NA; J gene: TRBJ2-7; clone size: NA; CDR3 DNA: TGCAGTGCTAGTTCAGCGGTCTATTCCTACGAGCAGTACTTC; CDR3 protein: CSASSAVYSYEQYF
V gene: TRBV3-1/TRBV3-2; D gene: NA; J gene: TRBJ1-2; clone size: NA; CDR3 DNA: TGTGCCAGCAGCAGGAGTGAGGGAGGGGCTGGCTACACCTTC; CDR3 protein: CASSRSEGGAGYTF
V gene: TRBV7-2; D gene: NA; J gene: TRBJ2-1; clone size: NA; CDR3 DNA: TGTGCCAGCAGCTTAAGTGGAGGTGAGCAGTTCTTC; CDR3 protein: CASSLSGGEQFF
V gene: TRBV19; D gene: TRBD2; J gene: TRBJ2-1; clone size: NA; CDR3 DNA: TGTGCCAGTAGCCCCGGACTAGCGGGATATGGGAGCTCCTACAATGAGCAGTTCTTC; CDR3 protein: CASSPGLAGYGSSYNEQFF
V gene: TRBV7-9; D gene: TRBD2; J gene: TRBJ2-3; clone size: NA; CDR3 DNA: TGTGCCAGCAGCCGACCTTGGACTAGCGGGGACTTCCGAGATACGCAGTATTTT; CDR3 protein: CASSRPWTSGDFRDTQYF
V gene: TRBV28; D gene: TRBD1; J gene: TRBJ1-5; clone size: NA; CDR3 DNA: TGTGCCAGCAGCTCGGGACAGGGTGATCAGCCCCAGCATTTT; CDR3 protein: CASSSGQGDQPQHF
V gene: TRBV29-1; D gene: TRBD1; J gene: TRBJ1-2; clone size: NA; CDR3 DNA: TGCAGCGTTGAGCTGACAGGGTACTATGGCTACACCTTC; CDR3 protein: CSVELTGYYGYTF
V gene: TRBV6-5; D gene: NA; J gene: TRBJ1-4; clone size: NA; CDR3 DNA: TGTGCCAGCAGCAGGACAACAACTAATGAAAAACTGTTTTTT; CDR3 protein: CASSRTTTNEKLFF
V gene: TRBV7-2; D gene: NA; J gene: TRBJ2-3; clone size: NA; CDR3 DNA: TGTGCCAGCACCTTAAATTCCCAGGGATCAGATACGCAGTATTTT; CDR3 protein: CASTLNSQGSDTQYF
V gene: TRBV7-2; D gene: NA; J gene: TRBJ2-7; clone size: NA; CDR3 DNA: TGTGCCAGCAGCTTTAGCGGAGCATTTTACGAGCAGTACTTC; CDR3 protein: CASSFSGAFYEQYF
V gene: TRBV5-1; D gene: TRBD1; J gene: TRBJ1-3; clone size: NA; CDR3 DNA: TGCGCCAGCAGCATTGGAGGACAGGGGGCTTTATCTGGAAACACCATATATTTT; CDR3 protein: CASSIGGQGALSGNTIYF